A single sample is the source of the 13 T cell receptor beta chains below, sequenced in a study of PD-1 blockade in classical Hodgkin lymphoma. Assay used: immunoSEQ multiplex PCR; TCRdb lists only in-frame clones, some missing. The sample holds 10,000 to 15,000 clones; 75% to 90% are singletons and the top ten take more than 0.4%. There was relapse after autologous stem cell transplantation in every patient, and there was variation in brentuximab vedotin exposure. Out of thawed PBMCs, magnetic negative selection purified CD4+ T cells. Sequencing used CD4+ T cells from blood, obtained at baseline. The receptors stem from a human donor with classical Hodgkin lymphoma.

The chain joins TRBV28 to TRBJ1-1; D ambiguous. Germline V gene lookup returns CDR1 MDHEN and CDR2 SYDVKM. V was trimmed by 6 bases and J by 0 bases, leaving 5 bases between them. The CDR3 covers 12 residues. The CDR3 region is CASSVMNTEAFF. For the CDR3, the DNA is TGTGCCAGCAGCGTCATGAACACTGAAGCTTTCTTT.

This clone occurred once. V usage is TRBV19 and J usage is TRBJ2-2, with 7 positions matching TRBD2. The trim removed 10 bases at V and 6 bases at J, leaving 14 bases unmatched. Per the germline V gene, CDR1 is LNHDA and CDR2 is SQIVND (reference sequence). This CDR3 is 15 amino acids long. The CDR3 spells CATPSLSGGSGELFF. CDR3 DNA: TGTGCCACACCAAGCCTGTCGGGGGGATCCGGGGAGCTGTTTTTT.

The J gene is TRBJ2-7, the V gene TRBV6-1; possibly TRBD1 for D (6 bases). CDR3 length equals 13 residues. Trimming cost V 5 bases and J 4 bases, with 12 bases left between them. Germline values: CDR1 MNHNS, CDR2 SASEGT. The CDR3 spells CASSRTDLYEQYF. CDR3 DNA: TGTGCCAGCAGTCGGACAGACCTATACGAGCAGTACTTC.

V and J are TRBV6-1 and TRBJ2-7; possible D gene TRBD1, 5 bases. This CDR3 region has 14 residues. Trimming cost V 3 bases and J 2 bases, with 11 bases left between them. The germline CDR1 and CDR2 sequences are MNHNS and SASEGT. CDR3 bases: TGTGCCAGCAGTGACAGCCAGGGCACCTACGAGCAGTACTTC. This codes for CASSDSQGTYEQYF.

Note on this clone: The junction differs from germline at one of its ends, possibly a read error. DNA of the CDR3: TGCGCCAGTAGCCGGGACAGGTACACAGATACGCAGTATTTT. Translating it yields CASSRDRYTDTQYF. The chain uses TRBV4-1 and TRBJ2-3; 8 bases fit TRBD1. This CDR3 has 14 residues. The germline CDR1 and CDR2 sequences are MGHRA and YSYEKL.

The chain uses TRBV5-4 and TRBJ2-2, with 10 bases matching TRBD1. The CDR3 is 15 amino acids. Germline V gene lookup returns CDR1 SGHNT and CDR2 YYREEE (reference sequence). V dropped 3 bases and J dropped 2; count of bases not matched to a gene: 1. As DNA, the CDR3 is TGTGCCAGCAGCTCGACAGGGGGCAACACCGGGGAGCTGTTTTTT. Encoded protein: CASSSTGGNTGELFF.

In regard to this clone: At one end, the junction sequence differs from germline, possibly due to a read error. The rearrangement joins TRBV5-1 to TRBJ2-7; 9 nucleotides agree with TRBD1. Germline loops: CDR1 SGHRS, CDR2 YFSETQ. There are 15 residues in the CDR3. CDR3 nucleotide sequence: TGCGCCAGCAGCTTGGGGGGACAGGGCTCCCACGAGCAGTACTTC. This gives the protein CASSLGGQGSHEQYF.

The chain is built from TRBV28 and TRBJ2-4; D assignment may be TRBD1 or TRBD2 (6 bases each). V was trimmed by 2 bases and J by 6 bases, leaving 20 bases between them. The CDR3 sequence is 17 residues long. Looked up from germline, CDR1 is MDHEN and CDR2 is SYDVKM. The CDR3 DNA sequence: TGTGCCAGCAGTTTAACCGCAGGAGGGGGAGGTAGAAACATTCAGTACTTC. Translated: CASSLTAGGGGRNIQYF.

The chain carries TRBV5-1 and TRBJ1-1; D gene unclear. From germline, CDR1 is SGHRS and CDR2 YFSETQ. The CDR3 totals 13 residues. With 5 bases removed from V and 0 bases from J, the gap between germline ends came to 8 bases. CDR3 in DNA: TGCGCCAGCAGTTTTGATCTGAACACTGAAGCTTTCTTT. It codes for CASSFDLNTEAFF.

This chain joins TRBV9 and TRBJ2-7; D uncertain. The V and J ends lost 0 bases and 2 bases respectively, with 12 bases between them. The CDR3 totals 15 residues. The V gene's germline CDR1 is SGDLS and CDR2 YYNGEE. CDR3 DNA sequence: TGTGCCAGCAGCGTAGATTCCAACGGTGCCTACGAGCAGTACTTC. This translates into CASSVDSNGAYEQYF.

The chain couples TRBV6-6 to TRBJ2-5; D call uncertain. Germline V gives CDR1 MNHNY, CDR2 SVGAGI (reference sequence). The CDR3 is 11 amino acids. With 6 bases removed from V and 2 bases from J, the gap between germline ends came to 4 bases. CDR3 sequence (DNA): TGTGCCAGCAGGGAACAAGAGACCCAGTACTTC. Amino acid sequence: CASREQETQYF.

V is TRBV18 and J is TRBJ1-5, with D hard to call. CDR3 size: 14 residues. Per the germline V gene, CDR1 is KGHSH and CDR2 is LQKENI. V was pared by 3 bases and J by 0 bases, with 6 bases between. The CDR3 is CASSPEHSNQPQHF. DNA of the CDR3: TGTGCCAGCTCACCGGAGCATAGCAATCAGCCCCAGCATTTT.

The chain links TRBV11-3 to TRBJ2-3; 9 nucleotides line up with TRBD1. Germline CDR1 and CDR2: SGHNT and YENEEA. The V gene end was trimmed by 1 base and the J gene end by 10 bases; junction bases not matched to a gene: 0. This CDR3 spans 12 amino acids. In nucleotides, the CDR3 is TGTGCCAGCAGCTTAGGACAGGGGGCGCAGTATTTT. Translation: CASSLGQGAQYF.